This TCR beta chain came from a study of spatial heterogeneity in lung cancer. This CDR3 is 13 amino acids long. CDR1 and CDR2 (germline): MNHEY, SVGAGI. With 7 bases clipped from V and 12 bases from J, the junction kept 12 bases outside the gene matches. Carried by each TCR cDNA molecule was a unique molecular identifier. TCRdb re-derived calls from the 5' RACE reads in MiXCR, one entry per CDR3 protein. The sample includes some 110,000 distinct CDR3 sequences, 9% to 15% of them seen just once. Time point described: blood at routine non-recurrence follow-up after resection. Unsorted tumor, nontumor lung tissue or cryopreserved PBMC supplied the whole RNA. This clonotype has at least ten counts.

The chain uses TRBV6-5 and TRBJ2-1, with 7 bases identical to TRBD2. The sample was PBMCs, taken at follow-up. This sequence was found in a male donor with early-stage non-small cell lung cancer. CDR3 bases: TGTGCCAGCAAAGGCGGGGGAGGGCTGTGGCAGTTCTTC. This sequence encodes CASKGGGGLWQFF.